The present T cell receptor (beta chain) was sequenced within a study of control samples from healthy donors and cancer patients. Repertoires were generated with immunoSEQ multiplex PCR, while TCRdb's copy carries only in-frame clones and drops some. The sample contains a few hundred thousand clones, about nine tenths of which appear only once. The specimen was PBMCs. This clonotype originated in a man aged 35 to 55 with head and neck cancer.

The CDR3 DNA is TGTGCCAGTAGCTGGACAGGGATGTACGTCTCTGGGGCCAACGTCCTGACTTTC. This gives the protein CASSWTGMYVSGANVLTF. The chain employs TRBV19 and TRBJ2-6; 8 nucleotides agree with TRBD1. This CDR3 has 18 amino acids. Germline V gene sequence: CDR1 LNHDA, CDR2 SQIVND (reference sequence). The junction had 10 bases not matched to a gene; V was cut back by 6 bases and J by 0 bases.